A single sample gave rise to the 16 T cell receptor beta chains below, sequenced in a study of early T cells in non-severe SARS-CoV-2 infection (dated by TCRdb to about 2021). The method behind the library was 5' RACE. The sequencer listed for this sample is NextSeq 500. The raw public reads went through TCRdb reprocessing: fastp at Q25, MiXCR clone calling, in-frame beta chains kept. Rows matching on CDR3 protein sequence are summarized as one entry with the most common DNA and genes. The sample table records about 45,000 distinct CDR3 sequences; 11% of these occur just once. The ten top clones hold around a fifth of the sample. The sequencing input was whole blood. All receptors come from an adult who was a healthcare worker with PCR-confirmed SARS-CoV-2 infection or an uninfected control (not recorded which).

This clonotype was counted between two and nine times. The chain employs TRBV19 and TRBJ2-1, with 11 bases fitting TRBD2. V shed 4 bases and J 6 bases; nucleotides not matched to a gene: 11. CDR1 is LNHDA and CDR2 is SQIVND in the germline V gene (reference sequence). The CDR3 spans 17 residues. The CDR3 protein is CASSTVAGGPNPNEQFF. CDR3 bases: TGTGCCAGTAGTACCGTAGCGGGAGGGCCTAATCCCAATGAGCAGTTCTTC.

There are a few counts of this clonotype. This chain connects TRBV6-2 or TRBV6-3 to TRBJ1-1; possibly TRBD1 for D (6 bases). The CDR3 loop spans 12 amino acids. With 6 bases removed from V and 7 bases from J, the gap between germline ends came to 12 bases. In germline, CDR1 is MNHEY, CDR2 SVGEGT. CDR3 loop: CASSQTGIEAFF. The DNA for the CDR3 is TGTGCCAGCAGCCAAACAGGGATTGAAGCTTTCTTT.

This clonotype was seen a handful of times. The rearrangement uses TRBV29-1 and TRBJ2-1, with D perhaps matching TRBD1 or TRBD2 (5 bases each). The CDR3 covers 13 residues. The germline V gene has CDR1 SQVTM and CDR2 ANQGSEA. Between the trimmed V and J ends, which lost 3 bases and 9 bases, there was a span of 15 bases. The CDR3 region is CSVEGERRGEQFF. The CDR3 DNA is TGCAGCGTTGAGGGAGAGCGAAGGGGTGAGCAGTTCTTC.

Only one count was recorded for this clonotype. The V and J genes are TRBV28 and TRBJ1-1, with 7 bases fitting TRBD1. Germline V CDR1 and CDR2: MDHEN, SYDVKM. V shed 2 bases, J shed 7 bases, and the junction held 7 bases outside the gene matches. This CDR3 contains 14 residues. The CDR3 region has the DNA TGTGCCAGCAGTTTAGACAGGGTGGTTCTTGAAGCTTTCTTT. The encoded protein is CASSLDRVVLEAFF.

This clonotype came up many times. This sequence joins TRBV12-3 or TRBV12-4 and TRBJ1-5; D ambiguous. Between the trimmed V and J ends, which lost 3 bases and 5 bases, there was a span of 8 bases. This CDR3 has 13 residues. The CDR3 coding sequence is TGTGCCAGCAGTTTCAGCGGGGATCAGCCCCAGCATTTT. This gives the protein CASSFSGDQPQHF.

The chain combines TRBV20-1 with TRBJ2-1; D is uncertain. The germline V and J ends were trimmed by 6 bases and 5 bases, with 8 bases remaining between them. The CDR3 runs to 11 residues. CDR1 is DFQATT, CDR2 SNEGSKA, per germline (reference sequence). The CDR3: CSAVMDNEQFF. DNA of the CDR3: TGCAGTGCCGTTATGGACAATGAGCAGTTCTTC.

This clonotype is categorized as medium-sized (0.01 to 0.1%). This chain connects TRBV29-1 to TRBJ2-7; weak D call: TRBD2 (6 bases). In germline, CDR1 is SQVTM, CDR2 ANQGSEA. V was shortened by 0 bases and J by 5 bases, with 14 bases between the two germline ends. The CDR3 consists of 14 residues. CDR3 DNA: TGCAGCGTTGAAGATAAGGGAAGGGAGGACGAGCAGTACTTC. Protein: CSVEDKGREDEQYF.

This clonotype was recorded a few times. The germline gene is not matched at one end of the junction; a read error may be the cause. The chain combines TRBV2 with TRBJ2-7; D is perhaps TRBD1 (5 bases). The CDR3 runs to 12 residues. Germline V gene sequence: CDR1 SNHLY, CDR2 FYNNEI. The CDR3 loop is CASSVSPRGGFF. Written as DNA, the CDR3 is TGTGCCAGCAGTGTTTCTCCAAGGGGCGGTTTCTTC.

This clonotype was seen many times. The chain is built from TRBV5-8 and TRBJ2-7, with D hard to call. The V and J ends lost 1 base and 0 bases respectively, with 2 bases between them. The length of the CDR3 is 12 residues. Germline CDR1 reads SGHTS; CDR2 reads YDEGEE. CDR3 region: CASSLPSYEQYF. The CDR3 coding sequence is TGTGCCAGCAGCTTGCCCTCCTACGAGCAGTACTTC. Based on the CDR3 plus reference TRBV5-8 and TRBJ2-7, the full variable domain is EAGVTQSPTHLIKTRGQQATLRCSPISGHTSVYWYQQALGLGLQFLLWYDEGEERNRGNFPPRFSGRQFPNYSSELNVNALELEDSALYLCASSLPSYEQYFGPGTRLTVT.

The genes are TRBV2 and TRBJ2-1; D remains ambiguous. This CDR3 spans 14 amino acids. Trimming took off 7 bases at V and 4 bases at J, with 14 bases between the two ends. Per the germline V gene, CDR1 is SNHLY and CDR2 is FYNNEI. The CDR3 loop reads CASTRTLGYNEQFF. The CDR3 coding sequence is TGTGCCAGCACCCGAACTCTGGGATACAATGAGCAGTTCTTC.

This clonotype was counted many times. The chain joins TRBV7-2 to TRBJ2-2; 14 bases align to TRBD2. Germline loops: CDR1 SGHTA, CDR2 FQGNSA. The CDR3 covers 18 residues. Trimming cost V 5 bases and J 1 base; bases outside gene matches: 6. CDR3 coding DNA: TGTGCCAGCAGCCTCGGACTAGCGGGAGGACTGAACACCGGGGAGCTGTTTTTT. This codes for CASSLGLAGGLNTGELFF.

This clonotype was counted many times. The rearrangement uses TRBV28 and TRBJ1-2; unclear D gene. Trimming shortened V by 4 bases and J by 4 bases, and 16 bases separated the two germline ends. The CDR3 spans 15 residues. Germline lookup yields CDR1 MDHEN and CDR2 SYDVKM. The chain's CDR3 is CASSSFSALVYGYTF. The CDR3 nucleotides read TGTGCCAGCAGTTCCTTCTCGGCCCTGGTCTATGGCTACACCTTC.

The chain recombines TRBV9 with TRBJ2-5; TRBD2 matches at 11 bases. CDR3 length: 15 amino acids. Germline CDR1 is SGDLS and CDR2 is YYNGEE. V trimming: 0 bases; J trimming: 5 bases; junction bases outside the gene matches: 3. The CDR3 region is CASSVETSGMETQYF. CDR3 nucleotides: TGTGCCAGCAGCGTAGAGACTAGCGGGATGGAGACCCAGTACTTC.

V and J are TRBV4-3 and TRBJ1-5; the D is unclear. Germline CDR1 is LGHNA and CDR2 is YSLEER. The CDR3 spans 16 residues. V gave up 0 bases and J gave up 5 bases, with 14 bases separating them. CDR3 in DNA: TGCGCCAGCAGCCAAGAGCCCAGATCGGCAGATCAGCCCCAGCATTTT. It translates to CASSQEPRSADQPQHF.

The CDR3 region is CASSVGQGGQPQHF. CDR3 DNA sequence: TGTGCCAGCAGCGTAGGACAGGGCGGGCAGCCCCAGCATTTT. The chain uses TRBV9 and TRBJ1-5, with 7 bases lining up with TRBD1. The CDR3 spans 14 residues. V trimming: 0 bases; J trimming: 7 bases; junction bases outside the gene matches: 4. Germline CDR1 SGDLS, CDR2 YYNGEE.

This clonotype was found many times. The chain couples TRBV29-1 to TRBJ2-7; unclear D gene. Germline-derived CDR1 and CDR2 are SQVTM and ANQGSEA. This CDR3 is 12 amino acids long. The germline V and J ends were trimmed by 7 bases and 7 bases, with 17 bases remaining between them. CDR3: CSADDGVGEQYF. CDR3 bases: TGCAGCGCCGATGACGGTGTGGGAGAGCAGTACTTC.